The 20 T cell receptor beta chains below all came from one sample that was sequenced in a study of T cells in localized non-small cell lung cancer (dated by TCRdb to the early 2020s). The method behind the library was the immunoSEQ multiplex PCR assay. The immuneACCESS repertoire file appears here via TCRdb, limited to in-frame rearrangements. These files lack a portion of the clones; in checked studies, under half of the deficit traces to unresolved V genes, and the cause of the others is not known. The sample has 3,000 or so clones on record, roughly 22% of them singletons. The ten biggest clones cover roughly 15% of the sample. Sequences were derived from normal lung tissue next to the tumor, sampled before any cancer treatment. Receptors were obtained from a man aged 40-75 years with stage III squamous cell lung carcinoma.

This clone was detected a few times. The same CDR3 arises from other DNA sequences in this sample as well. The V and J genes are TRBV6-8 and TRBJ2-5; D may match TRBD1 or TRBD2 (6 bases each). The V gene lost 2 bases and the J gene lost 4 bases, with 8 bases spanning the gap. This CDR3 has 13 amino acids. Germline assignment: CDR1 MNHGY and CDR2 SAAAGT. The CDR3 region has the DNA TGTGCCAGCAGTTACGGAGGGGGAGAGACCCAGTACTTC. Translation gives CASSYGGGETQYF.

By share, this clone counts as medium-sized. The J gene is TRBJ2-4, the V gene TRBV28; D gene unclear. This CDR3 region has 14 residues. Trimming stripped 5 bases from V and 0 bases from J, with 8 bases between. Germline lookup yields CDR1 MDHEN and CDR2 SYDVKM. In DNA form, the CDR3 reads TGTGCCAGCAGTCGCGACGGAGCCAAAAACATTCAGTACTTC. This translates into CASSRDGAKNIQYF.

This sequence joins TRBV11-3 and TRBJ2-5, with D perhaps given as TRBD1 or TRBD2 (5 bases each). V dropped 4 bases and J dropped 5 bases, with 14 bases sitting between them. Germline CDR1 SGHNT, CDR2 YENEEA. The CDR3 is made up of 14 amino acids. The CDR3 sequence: CASSSWDVGETQYF. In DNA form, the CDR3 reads TGTGCCAGCAGCTCGTGGGACGTCGGGGAGACCCAGTACTTC.

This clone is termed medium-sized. The CDR3 nucleotides read TGTGCCAGCAGCTTATGGGGGACTCTTACTGATTCACCCCTCCACTTT. It encodes CASSLWGTLTDSPLHF. The chain combines TRBV11-3 with TRBJ1-6, with D tentatively TRBD1 (5 bases). V lost 2 bases, J lost 8 bases, and 16 bases lay in between. The CDR3 spans 16 residues. Germline CDR1 and CDR2: SGHNT and YENEEA. Full variable domain (outside the CDR3, taken from reference TRBV11-3 and TRBJ1-6): EAGVVQSPRYKIIEKKQPVAFWCNPISGHNTLYWYLQNLGQGPELLIRYENEEAVDDSQLPKDRFSAERLKGVDSTLKIQPAELGDSAVYLCASSLWGTLTDSPLHFGNGTRLTVT.

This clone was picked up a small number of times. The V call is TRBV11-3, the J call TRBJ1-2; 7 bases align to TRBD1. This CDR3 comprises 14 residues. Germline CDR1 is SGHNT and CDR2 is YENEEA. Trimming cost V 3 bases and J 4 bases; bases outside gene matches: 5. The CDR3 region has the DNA TGTGCCAGCAGCTTGGGGGGACAGATCTATGGCTACACCTTC. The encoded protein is CASSLGGQIYGYTF.

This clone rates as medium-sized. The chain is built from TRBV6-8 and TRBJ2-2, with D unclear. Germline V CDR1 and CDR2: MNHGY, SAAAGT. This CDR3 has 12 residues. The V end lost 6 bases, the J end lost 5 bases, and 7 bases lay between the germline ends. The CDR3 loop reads CASRPLTGELFF. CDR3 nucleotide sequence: TGTGCCAGCAGACCCCTTACCGGGGAGCTGTTTTTT.

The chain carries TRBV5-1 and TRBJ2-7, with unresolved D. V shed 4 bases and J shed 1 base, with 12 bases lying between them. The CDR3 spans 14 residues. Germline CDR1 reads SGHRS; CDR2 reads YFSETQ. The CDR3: CASSPSAPSYEQYF. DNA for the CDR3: TGCGCCAGCAGCCCGTCAGCGCCGTCCTACGAGCAGTACTTC.

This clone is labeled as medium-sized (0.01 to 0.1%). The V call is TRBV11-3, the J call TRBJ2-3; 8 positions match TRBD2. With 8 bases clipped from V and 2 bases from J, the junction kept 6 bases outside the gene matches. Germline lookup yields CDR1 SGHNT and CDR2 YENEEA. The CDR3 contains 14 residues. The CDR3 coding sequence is TGTGCCAGCGGCGGGGGGCTTATCACAGATACGCAGTATTTT. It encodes CASGGGLITDTQYF.

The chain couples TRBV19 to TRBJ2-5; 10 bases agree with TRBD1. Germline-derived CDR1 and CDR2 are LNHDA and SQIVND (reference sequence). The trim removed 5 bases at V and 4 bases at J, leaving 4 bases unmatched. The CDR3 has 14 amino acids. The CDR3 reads CASSSGTGVETQYF. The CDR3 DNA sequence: TGTGCCAGTAGTTCCGGGACAGGGGTAGAGACCCAGTACTTC.

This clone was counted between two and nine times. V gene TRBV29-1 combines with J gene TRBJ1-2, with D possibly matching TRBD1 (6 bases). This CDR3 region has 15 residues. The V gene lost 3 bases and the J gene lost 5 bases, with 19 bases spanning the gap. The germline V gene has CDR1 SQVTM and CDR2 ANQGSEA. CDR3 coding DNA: TGCAGCGTTGAGATGCCAGGGGATTTTCGGTATGGCTACACCTTC. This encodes CSVEMPGDFRYGYTF.

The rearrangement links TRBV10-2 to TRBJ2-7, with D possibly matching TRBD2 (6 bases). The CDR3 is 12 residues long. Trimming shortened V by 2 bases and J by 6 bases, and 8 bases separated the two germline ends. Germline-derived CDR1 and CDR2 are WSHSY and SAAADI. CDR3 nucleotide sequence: TGCGCCAGCAGTGAGGGAGGGTTCGAGCAGTACTTC. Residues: CASSEGGFEQYF.

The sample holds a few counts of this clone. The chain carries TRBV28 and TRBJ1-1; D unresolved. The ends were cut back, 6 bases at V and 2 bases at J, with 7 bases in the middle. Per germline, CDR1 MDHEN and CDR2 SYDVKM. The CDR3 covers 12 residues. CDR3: CASREVNTEAFF. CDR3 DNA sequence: TGTGCCAGCAGGGAGGTTAACACTGAAGCTTTCTTT.

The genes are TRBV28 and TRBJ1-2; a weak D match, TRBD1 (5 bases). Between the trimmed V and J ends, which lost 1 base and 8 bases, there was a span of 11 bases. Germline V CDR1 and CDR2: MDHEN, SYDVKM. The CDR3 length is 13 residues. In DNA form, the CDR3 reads TGTGCCAGCAGTTTATCTGCAGGGAACGGCTACACCTTC. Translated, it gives CASSLSAGNGYTF.

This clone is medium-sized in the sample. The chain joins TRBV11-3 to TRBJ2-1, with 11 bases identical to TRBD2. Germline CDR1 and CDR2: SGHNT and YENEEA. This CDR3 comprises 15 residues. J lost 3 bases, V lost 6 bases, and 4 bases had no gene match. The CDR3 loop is CASRSSGGYYNEQFF. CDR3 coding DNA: TGTGCCAGCAGATCTAGCGGGGGGTACTACAATGAGCAGTTCTTC.

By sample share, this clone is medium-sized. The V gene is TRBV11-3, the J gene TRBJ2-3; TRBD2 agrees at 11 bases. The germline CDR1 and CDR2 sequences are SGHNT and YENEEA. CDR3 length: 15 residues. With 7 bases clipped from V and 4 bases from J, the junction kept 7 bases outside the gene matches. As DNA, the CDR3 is TGTGCCAGCACCCGCCTAGCGGGGGGTTCAGATACGCAGTATTTT. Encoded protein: CASTRLAGGSDTQYF.

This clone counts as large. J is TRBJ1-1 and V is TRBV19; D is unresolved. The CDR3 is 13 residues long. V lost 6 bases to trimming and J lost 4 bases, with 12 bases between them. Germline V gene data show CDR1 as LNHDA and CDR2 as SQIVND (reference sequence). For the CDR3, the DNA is TGTGCCAGTAGACCCCAAGGAGGCACTGAAGCTTTCTTT. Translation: CASRPQGGTEAFF. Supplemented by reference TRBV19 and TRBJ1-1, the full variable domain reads DGGITQSPKYLFRKEGQNVTLSCEQNLNHDAMYWYRQDPGQGLRLIYYSQIVNDFQKGDIAEGYSVSREKKESFPLTVTSAQKNPTAFYLCASRPQGGTEAFFGQGTRLTVV.

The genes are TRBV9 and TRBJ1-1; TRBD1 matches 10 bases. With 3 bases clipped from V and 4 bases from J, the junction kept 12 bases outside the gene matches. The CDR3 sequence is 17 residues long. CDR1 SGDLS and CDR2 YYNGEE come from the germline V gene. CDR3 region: CASSERTGGYVSTEAFF. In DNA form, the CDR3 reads TGTGCCAGCAGCGAAAGGACAGGGGGTTATGTGAGCACTGAAGCTTTCTTT.

In nucleotides, the CDR3 is TGTGCCAGTAGTATTTCGGGGCTGGCTAATGAAAAACTGTTTTTT. As protein: CASSISGLANEKLFF. The chain is built from TRBV19 and TRBJ1-4; maybe TRBD1 (5 bases). This CDR3 spans 15 amino acids. CDR1 LNHDA and CDR2 SQIVND come from the germline V gene (reference sequence). Trimming left V 3 bases short and J 3 bases short, with 11 bases between.

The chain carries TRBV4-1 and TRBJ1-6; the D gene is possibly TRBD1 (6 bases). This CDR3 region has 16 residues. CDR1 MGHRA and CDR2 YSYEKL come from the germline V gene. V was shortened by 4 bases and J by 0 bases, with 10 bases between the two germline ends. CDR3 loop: CASSLGQSSYNSPLHF. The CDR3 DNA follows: TGCGCCAGCAGCCTTGGACAGAGCTCCTATAATTCACCCCTCCACTTT.

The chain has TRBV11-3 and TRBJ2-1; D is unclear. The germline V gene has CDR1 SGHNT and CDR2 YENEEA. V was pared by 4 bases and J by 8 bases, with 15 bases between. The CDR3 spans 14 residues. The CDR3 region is CASSSMGRLDEQFF. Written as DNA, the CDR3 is TGTGCCAGCAGCTCAATGGGCCGGTTAGATGAGCAGTTCTTC.